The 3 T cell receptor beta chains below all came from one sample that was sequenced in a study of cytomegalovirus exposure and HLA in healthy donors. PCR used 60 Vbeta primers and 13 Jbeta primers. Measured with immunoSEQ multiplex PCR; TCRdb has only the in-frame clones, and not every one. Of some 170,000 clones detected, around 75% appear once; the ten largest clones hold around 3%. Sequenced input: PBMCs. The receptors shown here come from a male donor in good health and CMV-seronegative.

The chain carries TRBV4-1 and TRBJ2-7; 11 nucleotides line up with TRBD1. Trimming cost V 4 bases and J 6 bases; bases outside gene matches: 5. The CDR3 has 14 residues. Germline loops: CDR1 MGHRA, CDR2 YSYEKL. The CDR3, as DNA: TGCGCCAGCAGCCGACCGGGACAGGGGGTCGAGCAGTACTTC. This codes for CASSRPGQGVEQYF.

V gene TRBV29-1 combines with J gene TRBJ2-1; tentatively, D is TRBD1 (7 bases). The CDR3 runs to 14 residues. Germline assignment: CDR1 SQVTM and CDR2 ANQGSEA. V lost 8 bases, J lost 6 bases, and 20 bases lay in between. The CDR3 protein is CSFQGDLWINEQFF. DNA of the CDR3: TGCAGCTTTCAGGGGGACTTATGGATCAATGAGCAGTTCTTC.

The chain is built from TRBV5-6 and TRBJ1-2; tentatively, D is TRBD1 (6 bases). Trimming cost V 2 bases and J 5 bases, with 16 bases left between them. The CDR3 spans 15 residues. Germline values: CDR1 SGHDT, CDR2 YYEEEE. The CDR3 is CASSLFQGQWYGYTF. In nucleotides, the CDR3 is TGTGCCAGCAGCTTATTTCAGGGGCAATGGTATGGCTACACCTTC.